This paragraph covers one TCR beta chain sequence. This clonotype was found many times. Its specific antigen is unknown. No clone much larger than this one lies a single base away; base qualities are absent. The label giving this sample's time point can be read as: newly diagnosed GD, antithyroid drugs for less than 3 months. RNA was extracted from PBMCs in TRIzol for both TCR sequencing and RNA sequencing. The diagnosis of Graves' disease followed American Thyroid Association guidelines. Patients were recruited from an endocrinology department in Xi'an, China. Each patient gave roughly 10 milliliters of peripheral blood, collected in an EDTA anticoagulant tube. PBMCs were isolated by Ficoll Paque Plus density gradient separation without further T cell sorting. An Agilent 2100 Bioanalyzer and agarose gel were used to check RNA quality, while a NanoDrop 2000 measured RNA concentration. The sample originates from a study of regulatory T cells in long-lasting Graves disease (dated by TCRdb to the early 2020s). The study in broad terms: Patients with newly diagnosed Graves' disease had been on antithyroid drugs for under 3 months. The study was registered as a clinical trial and conducted in China. A total of roughly 35 samples underwent TCR sequencing: roughly 13 from persistent and around 20 from newly diagnosed Graves' disease patients. Peripheral blood TCR sequencing and RNA sequencing compared persistent Graves' disease patients with newly diagnosed Graves' disease patients.

Receptor amplification or capture employed multiplex PCR. TCRdb records Illumina HiSeq 4000 as the sequencer. TCR beta libraries were built with iRepertoire HTBI primers and Arm-PCR amplification of CDR3 regions. Before sequencing, the PCR products went through gel purification. Concerning the study's data processing: Gene usage analysis of CDR3 amino acid clonotypes relied on the roughly 60 TRBV and 13 to 15 TRBJ segments identified across samples. COPE and FqMerger were used to merge the filtered high-quality paired reads into contigs. BLAST was used to align contigs to IMGT TRBV, TRBD and TRBJ reference genes, with CDR3 defined following IMGT. Any clonotype with a frequency above 0.1% was classified as a highly expanded clone. Shannon entropy served as the measure of repertoire diversity, while the Gini coefficient captured V-J evenness. Clonotypes shared by more than one individual were considered public. TCRdb reworked the public reads: Q25 trimming with fastp, MiXCR clone assembly, productive beta chains retained. When rows share a CDR3 protein, they turn into one entry using the most common DNA and genes. TCRdb's processing, not the authors' own work, is the source of the V and J calls. The sample table records 520,000 or so distinct CDR3 sequences; approximately 12% of these occur just once. 8% to 10% of the sample goes to the ten largest clones.

As encoded in the germline V gene, CDR1 is MNHNS while CDR2 is SASEGT. From its cysteine to its phenylalanine, the CDR3 spans 16 amino acids. The kept DNA is CDR3 alone, 48 bases in frame from the first base. V has 5 bases trimmed and J has 2 bases trimmed; junction bases matching no gene number 4. Study-wide findings and limitations: The small sample size was acknowledged by the authors as a limitation that may reduce accuracy. Persistent disease showed preferential use of TRBV28, TRBJ1-2 and TRBJ2-5, whereas newly diagnosed disease favored TRBV20-1 and TRBJ2-1. Sequencing and analysis were restricted to the TCR beta chain. A larger number of public clonotypes was shared among persistent patients (around 3,000) than among newly diagnosed patients (roughly 1,000). Because the primary lesion, thyroid tissue, could not be accessed, the study looked at peripheral blood alone. Persistent Graves' disease patients showed lower TCR Shannon entropy and fewer highly expanded clones than newly diagnosed patients, suggesting clonal expansion.

These records were also assigned to another study, of T cells in Graves' hyperthyroidism and ophthalmopathy. Looking at the second paper: A patient counted as having stable Graves' hyperthyroidism if no progression to ophthalmopathy occurred over 18 months of follow-up. Hyperthyroidism patients were newly diagnosed, with disease duration under 2 months, and aged 18 to 65 years. The study excluded patients with uncontrolled infections, other autoimmune diseases, pregnancy or lactation. Diagnoses relied on clinical symptoms, serum thyroxine and TRAb, thyroid ultrasound and orbital computed tomography. A first-round RT-PCR of the TCR CDR3 used the HTBI primer set with the Qiagen OneStep RT-PCR kit. Blood samples also contained most of the expanded thyroid clonotypes (frequency above 0.001), which suggests that blood repertoires may reflect thyroid immune responses. A 13 V-J signature model separated ophthalmopathy from stable hyperthyroidism, with about 88% sensitivity and roughly 84% specificity in cross-validation and 80%/75% in testing. During validation, the model predicted progression to ophthalmopathy a median of approximately 7 months ahead of onset, with roughly 65% sensitivity and about 72% specificity. To identify TCR V-J signatures that set the groups apart, the researchers used a discovery cohort of approximately 98 patients, made up of some 41 with Graves' ophthalmopathy and about 59 with stable Graves' hyperthyroidism. An independent validation cohort of fewer than 20 hyperthyroidism patients and 17 patients who later progressed to ophthalmopathy tested prospective prediction of ophthalmopathy. The 100 discovery patients were randomly split 7:3 into training and test sets. Thyroid tissue and blood T-cell repertoires from six or seven Graves' hyperthyroidism patients were also compared in the study. After blood sampling, hyperthyroidism patients were treated with methimazole at a starting dose of 30 mg daily, and ophthalmopathy patients were treated with high-dose intravenous methylprednisolone. Libraries were constructed in a second round of multiplex PCR, after which size selection and purification were carried out. Paired-end sequencing of the libraries was performed with 100 bp reads on an Illumina HiSeq2000. SOAPnuke was used to process the raw data, throwing out any read that contained adapters or uncalled bases, had a mean Phred below 15, or lacked an exact constant-primer or identifier match. COPE v1.2.5 was used to merge the high-quality paired reads, and each unique nucleotide sequence was defined as a clonotype. Clonotypes were aligned to IMGT TRBV, TRBD and TRBJ reference segments using MiTCR v1.1. Analysis was restricted to V-J combinations with a frequency above 0.0001, which covered 99% to 99.2% of repertoires. A TCS score was defined as the ratio between F50 (clonal expansion) and ExV (chaos), using BLOSUM62-based TCRdist between CDR3 peptides within each V-J. Welch's t-statistics and random forest reduced roughly 530 V-J features to roughly 13, which were used in a naive Bayes classifier (R e1071). No statistical method was used to set the sample size in advance, and investigators knew the group allocation. TCR Vbeta CDR3 sequencing of 135 peripheral blood samples (under 45 ophthalmopathy, roughly 72 hyperthyroidism and roughly 17 progressor patients) is reported in the paper.

The origin of this receptor is a woman in her 30s with Graves disease. Donor details come from another sample of the same person, matched by shared clones. Rearrangement joined TRBV6-1 to TRBJ2-1; TRBD2 agrees with 12 junctional bases. Source: peripheral blood mononuclear cells (PBMCs), taken at new diagnosis, from a patient treated with antithyroid drugs. The DNA reads TGTGCCAGCAGTCATCGGACTAGCGGGGCCTACAATGAGCAGTTCTTC. Translated, this is CASSHRTSGAYNEQFF.